Each of the 26 T cell receptor beta chains below was sequenced from the same sample in a study of tumor-infiltrating lymphocytes in oesophageal squamous cell carcinoma. TCRdb fed the PCR reads into MiXCR, producing one record per CDR3 protein. In the table there are approximately 21,000 distinct CDR3 sequences, around two fifths of which are singletons. The source material was esophageal tumor tissue. These TCRs come from a male donor with esophageal squamous cell carcinoma.

The chain couples TRBV11-3 to TRBJ2-5; D gene unclear. This CDR3 comprises 15 residues. The germline V gene has CDR1 SGHNT and CDR2 YENEEA. Trimming took off 0 bases at V and 4 bases at J, with 12 bases between the two ends. The CDR3 coding sequence is TGTGCCAGCAGCTTAGATCTCCTAGGCGGAGAGACCCAGTACTTC. Protein product: CASSLDLLGGETQYF.

This clonotype qualifies as medium-sized. The chain links TRBV6-1 to TRBJ2-5, with no clear D. There are 13 residues in the CDR3. V lost 7 bases and J lost 1, with 10 bases in between. Germline V CDR1 and CDR2: MNHNS, SASEGT. The CDR3 sequence is CASTRQPQETQYF. For the CDR3, the DNA is TGTGCCAGCACGCGGCAGCCCCAAGAGACCCAGTACTTC.

DNA for the CDR3: TGTGCCAGCAGCTTAGTGGTCGCGGGAGGTGGGTACAATGAGCAGTTCTTC. It yields the protein CASSLVVAGGGYNEQFF. The chain couples TRBV7-8 to TRBJ2-1; 8 bases align to TRBD2. V lost 1 base, J lost 4 bases, and 9 bases stayed unmatched. The length of the CDR3 is 17 residues. Germline V gene data show CDR1 as SGHVS and CDR2 as FQNEAQ.

This clonotype was picked up a small number of times. No conserved phenylalanine or tryptophan ends this CDR3, so it is likely a read error. The DNA is omitted, as the CDR3 cannot be located on it reliably, and the CDR3 follows TCRdb's listing. The chain uses TRBV2 and TRBJ2-7; the table assigns TRBD1, which was not confirmed against the DNA. The germline CDR1 and CDR2 sequences are SNHLY and FYNNEI. The CDR3 is 15 amino acids long, termini counted. The chain's CDR3 is CASPKGQGGGYTFGS.

The V gene is TRBV27, the J gene TRBJ2-3; TRBD1 matches at 7 bases. The V gene end was trimmed by 6 bases and the J gene end by 4 bases; junction bases not matched to a gene: 10. In germline, CDR1 is MNHEY, CDR2 SMNVEV (reference sequence). This CDR3 contains 15 residues. The CDR3 is CASRRTGRGADTQYF. The CDR3 DNA sequence: TGTGCCAGCAGAAGGACAGGAAGGGGAGCAGATACGCAGTATTTT.

The chain employs TRBV7-8 and TRBJ2-7; D may be TRBD1 (5 bases). The DNA matches TRBJ2-1 better at its end, which makes the J call doubtful. Germline loops: CDR1 SGHVS, CDR2 FQNEAQ. This CDR3 contains 15 residues. The CDR3 is CASSPVGAFVYEQFF. CDR3 nucleotides: TGTGCCAGCAGCCCTGTTGGGGCGTTTGTTTACGAGCAGTTCTTC.

The CDR3 here is CASSFNVGGTDTQYF. The DNA of the CDR3 is TGTGCCAGCAGTTTCAATGTAGGGGGCACAGATACGCAGTATTTT. The chain links TRBV27 to TRBJ1-4, with a tentative D call TRBD1 (5 bases). Gene TRBJ2-3 matches the end of the DNA better, so the J call may be wrong. The CDR3 loop spans 15 amino acids. From germline, CDR1 is MNHEY and CDR2 SMNVEV (reference sequence).

This clonotype was picked up one time. The rearrangement uses TRBV12-3 or TRBV12-4 and TRBJ2-1; 13 nucleotides agree with TRBD2. With the DNA end fitting TRBJ2-7 better, the J assignment may be wrong. The CDR3 is 15 amino acids. CDR3 coding DNA: TGTGCCAGCAGTTTAAGGACTAGCGGGAGCTGCGAGCAGTACTTC. It yields the protein CASSLRTSGSCEQYF.

Concerning this clonotype: A much larger clone is a single base away; this may be a read error. The chain joins TRBV7-6 to TRBJ2-1; D gene unclear. The end of the DNA fits TRBJ1-2 better, so the J call may be wrong. The CDR3 covers 12 residues. Germline V CDR1 and CDR2: SGHVS, FNYEAQ. CDR3 sequence: CTSSSQVDGYTF. CDR3 nucleotide sequence: TGTACCAGCAGCTCCCAGGTGGATGGCTACACCTTC.

The chain joins TRBV7-2 to TRBJ2-1, with TRBD2 identical over 13 bases. With V trimmed by 4 bases and J by 8 bases, 5 bases remained unmatched. The CDR3 is 15 amino acids. CDR1 and CDR2 from the germline V gene are SGHTA and FQGNSA. This chain's CDR3 is CASSWTSGGRDEQFF. The CDR3 coding sequence is TGTGCCAGCAGCTGGACTAGCGGGGGTAGGGATGAGCAGTTCTTC.

Ten or more counts support this clonotype. The chain joins TRBV6-1 to TRBJ1-2; 7 bases line up with TRBD1. Germline CDR1 is MNHNS and CDR2 is SASEGT. J was trimmed by 10 bases and V by 6 bases; bases with no gene match: 11. The CDR3 sequence is 13 residues long. The CDR3 DNA follows: TGTGCCAGCAGCCTCGGACAGGCGAGGGACTACACCTTC. Translation gives CASSLGQARDYTF.

The J gene is TRBJ2-3, the V gene TRBV10-3; 7 positions match TRBD2. The J call is uncertain, as TRBJ2-7 better fits the DNA end. Germline CDR1 is ENHRY and CDR2 is SYGVKD. This CDR3 spans 15 amino acids. The CDR3 reads CAISESPSGLHEQYF. The CDR3 DNA sequence: TGTGCCATCAGTGAGTCACCTAGCGGTCTACACGAGCAGTACTTC.

This clonotype was seen many times. This CDR3 reads CASSPASSTDTQYF. The CDR3, as DNA: TGTGCCAGCTCACCAGCCAGCAGCACAGATACGCAGTATTTT. The chain uses TRBV18 and TRBJ2-3, with unresolved D. This CDR3 region has 14 residues. Between the trimmed V and J ends, which lost 2 bases and 0 bases, there was a span of 6 bases. Per germline, CDR1 KGHSH and CDR2 LQKENI.

This rearrangement joins TRBV7-6 to TRBJ2-5, with TRBD2 matching 7 bases. CDR1 and CDR2 from the germline V gene are SGHVS and FNYEAQ. There are 15 residues in the CDR3. Unmatched junction bases numbered 7, after V lost 1 base and J lost 5 bases. This CDR3 is CASSLGGGGRETQYF. The CDR3 nucleotides are TGTGCCAGCAGCTTAGGGGGCGGGGGACGTGAGACCCAGTACTTC.

This chain links TRBV7-6 with TRBJ2-1, with 12 bases lining up with TRBD2. This CDR3 has 19 amino acids. Germline V gene sequence: CDR1 SGHVS, CDR2 FNYEAQ. The V segment lost 8 bases and the J segment 0 bases; nucleotides outside the gene matches: 14. The CDR3 region has the DNA TGTGCCAGCGGCCAGAGGACTAGCGGGGACTACTCCTCCTACAATGAGCAGTTCTTC. It encodes CASGQRTSGDYSSYNEQFF. Using reference TRBV7-6 and TRBJ2-1 for the parts outside the CDR3, the full variable domain is GAGVSQSPRYKVTKRGQDVALRCDPISGHVSLYWYRQALGQGPEFLTYFNYEAQQDKSGLPNDRFSAERPEGSISTLTIQRTEQRDSAMYRCASGQRTSGDYSSYNEQFFGPGTRLTVL.

There are many counts of this clonotype. This chain uses TRBV5-6 with TRBJ2-7, with D possibly TRBD2 on 6 matching bases. V was shortened by 0 bases and J by 2 bases, with 15 bases between the two germline ends. The CDR3 length is 16 residues. Germline V gene sequence: CDR1 SGHDT, CDR2 YYEEEE. The chain's CDR3 is CASSLGWGGTAYEQYF. DNA of the CDR3: TGTGCCAGCAGCTTGGGGTGGGGCGGGACCGCCTACGAGCAGTACTTC. Combining the CDR3 with reference TRBV5-6 and TRBJ2-7 gives the whole variable domain DAGVTQSPTHLIKTRGQQVTLRCSPKSGHDTVSWYQQALGQGPQFIFQYYEEEERQRGNFPDRFSGHQFPNYSSELNVNALLLGDSALYLCASSLGWGGTAYEQYFGPGTRLTVT.

Regarding this clonotype: Because it lacks the conserved phenylalanine or tryptophan at the end, this CDR3 is likely a read error. In DNA, the CDR3 is TGTGCCAGCAGCCCTCTAGCCGATACAGGGTTGGTGACCCAGTACTTG. This gives the protein CASSPLADTGLVTQYL. The rearrangement joins TRBV7-6 to TRBJ2-1, with a weak D call TRBD1 (6 bases). The end of the DNA fits TRBJ2-5 better, so the J call may be wrong. The CDR3 contains 16 residues. CDR1 and CDR2 (germline): SGHVS, FNYEAQ.

The sample holds many counts of this clonotype. The rearrangement joins TRBV5-1 to TRBJ1-4, with 11 bases identical to TRBD1. J was trimmed by 0 bases and V by 3 bases; bases with no gene match: 13. The CDR3 totals 20 residues. Germline V lookup: CDR1 SGHRS, CDR2 YFSETQ. The CDR3 nucleotides are TGCGCCAGCAGCTCATGGCCCCCGGGACAGGGGGTCCCAACTAATGAAAAACTGTTTTTT. Its protein is CASSSWPPGQGVPTNEKLFF.

V and J are TRBV10-3 and TRBJ2-7, with TRBD1 matching over 7 bases. The DNA matches TRBJ2-5 better at its end, which makes the J call doubtful. The CDR3 sequence is 13 residues long. Germline V gene lookup returns CDR1 ENHRY and CDR2 SYGVKD. The CDR3 nucleotides read TGTGCCATCAGGGATAGGGGGCGAGAGACCCAGTACTTC. Protein product: CAIRDRGRETQYF.

This clonotype has at least ten counts. V is TRBV6-1 and J is TRBJ1-5, with D uncertain. CDR1 is MNHNS and CDR2 is SASEGT in the germline V gene. This CDR3 has 18 residues. V was cut by 0 bases and J by 0 bases, with 15 bases left in between. CDR3 region: CASSEARETPYSNQPQHF. The DNA for the CDR3 is TGTGCCAGCAGTGAAGCGCGAGAGACACCTTATAGCAATCAGCCCCAGCATTTT.

This clonotype came up many times. This sequence joins TRBV28 and TRBJ2-1; 7 bases map to TRBD1. CDR1 is MDHEN, CDR2 SYDVKM, per germline. V lost 4 bases to trimming and J lost 0 bases; unmatched junction nucleotides: 0. The CDR3 covers 14 residues. The CDR3 region is CASSWDSSYNEQFF. The CDR3 DNA is TGTGCCAGCAGTTGGGACAGCTCCTACAATGAGCAGTTCTTC.

In regard to this clonotype: One end of the junction varies from germline; a read error may be responsible. V is TRBV7-8 and J is TRBJ2-3; D unclear. There are 15 residues in the CDR3. The germline V gene encodes CDR1 SGHVS and CDR2 FQNEAQ. The CDR3 DNA reads TGCGCCAGCAGCCAAGAAGGTACTCAATCCTACGAGCAGTACTTT. Amino acids: CASSQEGTQSYEQYF.

This clonotype was counted a few times. The rearrangement links TRBV7-2 to TRBJ2-5; no definite D call. The J call is in doubt because the DNA end fits TRBJ2-7 better. The CDR3 runs to 15 residues. Per the germline V gene, CDR1 is SGHTA and CDR2 is FQGNSA. The CDR3 sequence: CASSQSPDRLYEQYF. In nucleotides, the CDR3 is TGTGCCAGCAGCCAATCACCGGACCGCCTCTACGAGCAGTACTTC.

The chain is built from TRBV12-3 or TRBV12-4 and TRBJ2-6, with D hard to call. The J call is doubtful: the DNA matches TRBJ2-7 better. CDR3 length equals 12 residues. DNA for the CDR3: TGTGCCAGCAGTTCCCGGACGGGCGAGCAGTACTTC. This encodes CASSSRTGEQYF.

The chain is built from TRBV15 and TRBJ2-4, with TRBD2 as a possible D gene (5 bases). CDR1 LNHNV and CDR2 YYDKDF come from the germline V gene (reference sequence). This CDR3 is 20 amino acids long. V lost 0 bases to trimming and J lost 0 bases, with 21 bases between them. CDR3 protein: CATSRDPESSEPLAKNIQYF. CDR3 DNA sequence: TGTGCCACCAGCAGAGATCCGGAGAGTAGCGAACCATTAGCCAAAAACATTCAGTACTTC.

The V gene is TRBV7-8, the J gene TRBJ2-5; weak D call: TRBD2 (5 bases). Trimming removed 1 base at V and 13 bases at J, with 25 bases between. The CDR3 covers 16 residues. Germline V gene lookup returns CDR1 SGHVS and CDR2 FQNEAQ. In DNA, the CDR3 is TGTGCCAGCAGCTTAGTGAGGGCCGCGAACACCGGGGAGCTGTACTTC. Protein product: CASSLVRAANTGELYF.